The 18 T cell receptor beta chains below come from one sample, sequenced in a study of metastatic and nonmetastatic thyroid tumors. TCRdb re-called clones via MiXCR from the PCR reads. The sample shows fewer than 15,000 clones, around a quarter of them seen only once. Patients underwent thyroid surgery, and none had received any treatment before it. The sequenced material came from tumor tissue. The receptors stem from a female donor with papillary thyroid cancer or a benign thyroid nodule (not recorded which). Some clones in this sample may be carry-over from other donors' samples.

The table lists this clone with a count of one. This chain joins TRBV7-2 and TRBJ2-7; 8 bases are a match to TRBD2. Germline trimming cut 3 bases from V and 8 bases from J; bases unmatched to any gene: 9. The CDR3 sequence is 14 residues long. The germline gives CDR1 SGHTA, CDR2 FQGNSA. CDR3 loop: CASSFSGTSYKQYF. CDR3 DNA sequence: TGTGCCAGCAGCTTTAGCGGGACATCTTACAAGCAGTACTTC.

In this sample, this clone turned up many times. The V gene is TRBV20-1, the J gene TRBJ1-4; D remains unclear. Germline CDR1 and CDR2: DFQATT and SNEGSKA (reference sequence). The ends were cut back, 3 bases at V and 0 bases at J, with 5 bases in the middle. The CDR3 is 13 amino acids. DNA of the CDR3: TGCAGTGCTAGCCGTCCAACTAATGAAAAACTGTTTTTT. Its translation is CSASRPTNEKLFF.

This clone was counted a few times. The germline gene is not matched at one end of the junction; a read error may be the cause. This sequence joins TRBV7-8 and TRBJ1-6, with 7 nucleotides matching TRBD1. The CDR3 sequence is 15 residues long. Germline loops: CDR1 SGHVS, CDR2 FQNEAQ. CDR3: CAGSLVGTVNSPLHF. In DNA form, the CDR3 reads TGTGCCGGCAGCTTAGTAGGGACAGTGAATTCACCCCTCCACTTT. The full variable domain, with the rest looked up from reference TRBV7-8 and TRBJ1-6, is GAGVSQSPRYKVAKRGQDVALRCDPISGHVSLFWYQQALGQGPEFLTYFQNEAQLDKSGLPSDRFFAERPEGSVSTLKIQRTQQEDSAVYLCAGSLVGTVNSPLHFGNGTRLTVT.

The count of this clone is one. Germline and junction disagree at one end, which may indicate a read error. The chain has TRBV5-1 and TRBJ2-7, with 7 bases aligning to TRBD1. CDR1 SGHRS and CDR2 YFSETQ come from the germline V gene. This CDR3 contains 16 residues. CDR3 sequence reads: CSSSVCHRDSYYEQYF. The CDR3 DNA is TGCTCCAGCAGCGTTTGCCACCGGGACAGTTACTACGAGCAGTACTTC.

Ten or more counts support this clone. This CDR3 reads CASSYSGTVAKNIQYF. CDR3 nucleotide sequence: TGTGCCAGCAGCTATAGCGGGACCGTAGCCAAAAACATTCAGTACTTC. This chain uses TRBV7-8 with TRBJ2-4; 8 bases map to TRBD2. The germline gives CDR1 SGHVS, CDR2 FQNEAQ. The CDR3 has 16 residues. The junction had 5 bases not matched to a gene; V was cut back by 4 bases and J by 0 bases.

The chain employs TRBV25-1 and TRBJ2-5; 10 nucleotides line up with TRBD1. The CDR3 is 15 amino acids. CDR1 and CDR2 from the germline V gene are MGHDK and SYGVNS. V lost 4 bases and J lost 2; bases outside the gene matches: 4. The CDR3 DNA reads TGTGCCAGCAGTGGGGGACAGGGGCCTCAAGAGACCCAGTACTTC. Encoded protein: CASSGGQGPQETQYF.

Concerning this clone itself: The junction differs from germline at one of its ends, possibly a read error. The J gene is TRBJ2-2, the V gene TRBV19; D may match TRBD1 or TRBD2 (5 bases each). CDR3 length: 17 amino acids. The germline CDR1 and CDR2 sequences are LNHDA and SQIVND (reference sequence). The CDR3 DNA sequence: TGTGCCAGTAGTATGTTTGGACATGGGTTAGAAACCGGGGAGCTGTCTTTT. Translating gives CASSMFGHGLETGELSF. The full variable domain, with the rest looked up from reference TRBV19 and TRBJ2-2, is DGGITQSPKYLFRKEGQNVTLSCEQNLNHDAMYWYRQDPGQGLRLIYYSQIVNDFQKGDIAEGYSVSREKKESFPLTVTSAQKNPTAFYLCASSMFGHGLETGELSFGEGSRLTVL.

Only a few counts were recorded for this clone. This sequence joins TRBV6-5 and TRBJ2-6; no definite D call. Between the trimmed V and J ends, which lost 0 bases and 0 bases, there was a span of 3 bases. Germline CDR1 MNHEY, CDR2 SVGAGI. This CDR3 contains 15 residues. CDR3 residues: CASSYSYSGANVLTF. DNA of the CDR3: TGTGCCAGCAGTTACTCTTACTCTGGGGCCAACGTCCTGACTTTC.

This clone was seen repeatedly, ten times or more. The DNA for the CDR3 is TGTGCCAGCAGCTCCCCAGGGGGACTAGTAAGGAATGAGCAGTTCTTC. Encoded protein: CASSSPGGLVRNEQFF. This chain links TRBV11-2 with TRBJ2-1; D is possibly TRBD2 (8 bases). CDR1 and CDR2 (germline): SGHAT, FQNNGV. Trimming left V 4 bases short and J 7 bases short, with 20 bases between. The CDR3 has 16 residues.

The V and J genes are TRBV27 and TRBJ2-1; 9 positions match TRBD2. Germline CDR1 reads MNHEY; CDR2 reads SMNVEV (reference sequence). The V and J ends lost 3 bases and 4 bases, in that order; junction bases with no gene match: 4. The CDR3 sequence is 15 residues long. This chain's CDR3 is CASSLAGGAYNEQFF. The CDR3, as DNA: TGTGCCAGCAGTTTGGCGGGAGGGGCGTACAATGAGCAGTTCTTC.

This clone was recorded once. The chain links TRBV11-1 to TRBJ1-1, with D tentatively TRBD1 (6 bases). This CDR3 has 15 residues. Germline loops: CDR1 SGHAT, CDR2 FQDESV (reference sequence). Deletions cut 5 bases from V and 1 base from J, with 14 bases between. In nucleotides, the CDR3 is TGTGCCAGCAGCCCAGGGGTGGCAGGGAACACTGAAGCTTTCTTT. Protein: CASSPGVAGNTEAFF. The full variable domain, rest sourced from reference TRBV11-1 and TRBJ1-1, is EAEVAQSPRYKITEKSQAVAFWCDPISGHATLYWYRQILGQGPELLVQFQDESVVDDSQLPKDRFSAERLKGVDSTLKIQPAELGDSAMYLCASSPGVAGNTEAFFGQGTRLTVV.

The chain uses TRBV20-1 and TRBJ2-5; TRBD2 is a possible D gene (5 bases). Germline V CDR1 and CDR2: DFQATT, SNEGSKA (reference sequence). The ends were cut back, 4 bases at V and 14 bases at J, with 20 bases in the middle. CDR3 length equals 12 residues. The CDR3 DNA reads TGCAGTGCTACCCCTTCCGGGCCGACTATTTACTTC. Protein: CSATPSGPTIYF.

The CDR3 protein is CASIRDPWGETQYF. DNA of the CDR3: TGTGCCAGCATCCGGGACCCCTGGGGAGAGACCCAGTACTTC. The chain carries TRBV2 and TRBJ2-5; the D call may be TRBD1 or TRBD2 (5 bases each). V lost 7 bases to trimming and J lost 4 bases, with 16 bases between them. Germline V gene lookup returns CDR1 SNHLY and CDR2 FYNNEI. This CDR3 has 14 residues.

V and J are TRBV10-1 and TRBJ1-1, with 7 bases identical to TRBD1. Germline trimming cut 3 bases from V and 2 bases from J; bases unmatched to any gene: 9. The CDR3 loop spans 16 amino acids. Germline CDR1 WNHNN, CDR2 SYGVQD (reference sequence). The CDR3 protein is CASSDDRDATNTEAFF. CDR3 bases: TGCGCCAGCAGTGATGACAGGGACGCAACCAACACTGAAGCTTTCTTT.

This clone was detected a few times. This rearrangement joins TRBV19 to TRBJ1-1, with no clear D. V dropped 5 bases and J dropped 4 bases, with 8 bases sitting between them. The germline V gene encodes CDR1 LNHDA and CDR2 SQIVND (reference sequence). CDR3 length: 12 residues. This CDR3 is CASSSWATEAFF. The DNA for the CDR3 is TGTGCCAGTAGTTCGTGGGCCACTGAAGCTTTCTTT. The full variable domain, its missing parts supplied by reference TRBV19 and TRBJ1-1, is DGGITQSPKYLFRKEGQNVTLSCEQNLNHDAMYWYRQDPGQGLRLIYYSQIVNDFQKGDIAEGYSVSREKKESFPLTVTSAQKNPTAFYLCASSSWATEAFFGQGTRLTVV.

This clone appeared a few times. Germline and junction disagree at one end, which may indicate a read error. CDR3 loop: CASRQTGGGTGTQYF. CDR3 coding DNA: TGTGCCAGCAGACAAACAGGGGGCGGCACAGGTACGCAGTATTTT. This rearrangement joins TRBV6-1 to TRBJ2-3; 9 nucleotides align to TRBD1. Germline-derived CDR1 and CDR2 are MNHNS and SASEGT. The CDR3 contains 15 residues.

This clone was counted at least ten times. V usage is TRBV5-6 and J usage is TRBJ1-1; no clear D. V was shortened by 1 base and J by 1 base, with 5 bases between the two germline ends. CDR1 is SGHDT, CDR2 YYEEEE, per germline. CDR3 size: 13 residues. CDR3: CASSLSRNTEAFF. The CDR3 region has the DNA TGTGCCAGCAGCTTGTCCAGGAACACTGAAGCTTTCTTT.

The chain links TRBV6-1 to TRBJ1-6; D not resolved. This CDR3 is 14 amino acids long. CDR1 and CDR2 (germline): MNHNS, SASEGT. Trimming removed 5 bases from V and 8 bases from J, with 13 bases in between. CDR3: CASSLYRSYSPLHF. The CDR3 nucleotides are TGTGCCAGCAGTTTGTATAGGTCCTATTCACCCCTCCACTTT.